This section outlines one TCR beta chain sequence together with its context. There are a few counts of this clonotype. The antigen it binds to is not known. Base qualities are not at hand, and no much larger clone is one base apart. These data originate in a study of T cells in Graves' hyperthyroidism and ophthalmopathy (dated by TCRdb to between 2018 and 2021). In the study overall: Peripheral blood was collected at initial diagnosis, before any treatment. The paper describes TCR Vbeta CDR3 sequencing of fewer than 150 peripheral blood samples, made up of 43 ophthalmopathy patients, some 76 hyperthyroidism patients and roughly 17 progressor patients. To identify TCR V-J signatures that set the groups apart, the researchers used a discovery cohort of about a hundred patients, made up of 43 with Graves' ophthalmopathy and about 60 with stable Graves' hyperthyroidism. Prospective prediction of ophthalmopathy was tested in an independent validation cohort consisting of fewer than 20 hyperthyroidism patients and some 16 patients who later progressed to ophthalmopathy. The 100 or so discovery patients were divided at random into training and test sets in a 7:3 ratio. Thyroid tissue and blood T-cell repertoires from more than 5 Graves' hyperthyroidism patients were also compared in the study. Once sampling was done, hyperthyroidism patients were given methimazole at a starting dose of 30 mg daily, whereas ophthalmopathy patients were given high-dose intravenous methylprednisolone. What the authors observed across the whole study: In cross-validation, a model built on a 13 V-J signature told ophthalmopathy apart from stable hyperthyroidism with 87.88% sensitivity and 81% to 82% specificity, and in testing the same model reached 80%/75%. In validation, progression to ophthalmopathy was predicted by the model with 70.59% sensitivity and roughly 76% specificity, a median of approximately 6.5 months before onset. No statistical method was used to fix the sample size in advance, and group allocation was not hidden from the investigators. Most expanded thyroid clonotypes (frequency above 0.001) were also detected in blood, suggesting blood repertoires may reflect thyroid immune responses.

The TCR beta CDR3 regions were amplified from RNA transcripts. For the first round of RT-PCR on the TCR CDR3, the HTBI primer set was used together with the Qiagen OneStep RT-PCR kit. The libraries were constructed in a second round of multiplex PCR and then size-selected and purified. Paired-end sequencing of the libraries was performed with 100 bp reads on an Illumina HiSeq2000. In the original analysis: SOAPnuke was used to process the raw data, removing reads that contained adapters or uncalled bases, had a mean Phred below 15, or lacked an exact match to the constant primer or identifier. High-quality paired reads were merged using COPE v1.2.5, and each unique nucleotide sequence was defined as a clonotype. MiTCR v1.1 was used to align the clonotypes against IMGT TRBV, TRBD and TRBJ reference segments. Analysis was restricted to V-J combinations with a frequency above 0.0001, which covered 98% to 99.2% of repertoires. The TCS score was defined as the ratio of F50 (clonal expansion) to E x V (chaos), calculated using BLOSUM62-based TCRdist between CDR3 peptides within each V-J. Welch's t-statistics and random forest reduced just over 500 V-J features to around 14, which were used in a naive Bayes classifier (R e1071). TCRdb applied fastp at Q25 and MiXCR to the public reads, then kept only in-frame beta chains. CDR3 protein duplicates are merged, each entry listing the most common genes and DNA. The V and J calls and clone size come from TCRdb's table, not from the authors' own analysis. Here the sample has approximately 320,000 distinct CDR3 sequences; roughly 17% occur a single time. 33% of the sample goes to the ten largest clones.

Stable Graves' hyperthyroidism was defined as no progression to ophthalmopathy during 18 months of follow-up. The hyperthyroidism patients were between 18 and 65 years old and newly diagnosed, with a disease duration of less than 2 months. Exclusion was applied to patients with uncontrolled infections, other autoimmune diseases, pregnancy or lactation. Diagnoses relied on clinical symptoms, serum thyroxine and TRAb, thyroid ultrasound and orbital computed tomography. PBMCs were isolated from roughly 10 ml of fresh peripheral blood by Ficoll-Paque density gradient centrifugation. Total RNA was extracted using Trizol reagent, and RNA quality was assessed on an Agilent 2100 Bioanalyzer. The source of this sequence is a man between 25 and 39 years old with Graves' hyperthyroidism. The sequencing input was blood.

The CDR3 region has the sequence CASSLVQGARGYTF. The nucleotide sequence is given as TGCGCCAGCAGCTTGGTACAGGGGGCGCGGGGCTACACCTTC. The rearranged chain carries TRBV5-1 and TRBJ1-2; TRBD1 agrees with 9 junctional bases. The germline V and J ends show losses of 0 bases and 8 bases respectively, and no gene match explains 5 bases of the junction. From the cysteine up to the phenylalanine, the CDR3 has a length of 14 residues. Only CDR3 DNA remains: 42 bases, in frame from the first base. CDR1 and CDR2 were assigned from the germline V gene as SGHRS and YFSETQ.